Detailed here is one TCR beta chain. Sequenced by immunoSEQ multiplex PCR; TCRdb stores in-frame clones only, minus some. The sample includes some 98,000 clones, about four fifths seen only once; the top ten take about 38%. This specimen comes from a study of control samples from healthy donors and cancer patients. J lost 7 bases, V lost 6 bases, and 8 bases had no gene match. The CDR3 runs 14 residues. Per germline, CDR1 MGHDK and CDR2 SYGVNS. This receptor was obtained from an older man with lung cancer. V and J are TRBV25-1 and TRBJ2-1, with 8 bases that match TRBD1. The source material was PBMCs. CDR3 in amino acids: CASRRAGGNNEQFF. CDR3 nucleotides: TGTGCCAGCAGGCGGGCAGGGGGCAATAATGAGCAGTTCTTC.